The 17 T cell receptor beta chains given below trace back to one sample, sequenced in a study of CD8 T cells in ankylosing spondylitis. General study findings and limits: Apparently characteristic of ankylosing spondylitis blood was a TCR beta motif (eight highly homologous variants).

For these TCRs, the target antigens are not known. TCRdb reprocessed the 5' RACE reads with MiXCR, giving one entry per CDR3 protein. The data contain around 890,000 distinct CDR3 sequences, approximately 12% of them singletons. The sample taken for sequencing was blood, either unsorted or a sorted T cell fraction (not recorded which). The receptors stem from a male donor with ankylosing spondylitis.

The chain links TRBV9 to TRBJ2-3; D might be TRBD2 (7 bases). CDR3 length: 15 amino acids. Germline V gives CDR1 SGDLS, CDR2 YYNGEE. V gave up 3 bases and J gave up 9 bases, with 20 bases separating them. CDR3 region: CASSGGEGHSLTQYF. For the CDR3, the DNA is TGTGCCAGCAGCGGGGGGGAGGGACACTCCTTGACGCAGTATTTT.

This clonotype was counted between two and nine times. This sequence joins TRBV20-1 and TRBJ1-4, with a possible D match to TRBD1 (5 bases). Germline V gene data show CDR1 as DFQATT and CDR2 as SNEGSKA (reference sequence). This CDR3 comprises 14 residues. V gave up 3 bases and J gave up 8 bases, with 16 bases separating them. The CDR3 region has the DNA TGCAGTGCTAGCAATCTCGGGGGTTGGGAAAAACTGTTTTTT. Protein: CSASNLGGWEKLFF.

This clonotype was seen more than once but under ten times. This rearrangement joins TRBV20-1 to TRBJ2-3; 16 nucleotides match TRBD2. V gave up 6 bases and J gave up 1 base; unmatched junction bases: 4. CDR1 is DFQATT and CDR2 is SNEGSKA in the germline V gene (reference sequence). The CDR3 contains 16 residues. DNA for the CDR3: TGCAGTGCCGGGACTAGCGGGAGGGCGCGCACAGATACGCAGTATTTT. Encoded protein: CSAGTSGRARTDTQYF.

This clonotype was detected many times. The chain links TRBV2 to TRBJ2-1; 10 bases fit TRBD2. The CDR3 is made up of 12 amino acids. After removal of 7 bases from V and 10 bases from J, the junction contained 4 bases not matched to a gene. Germline CDR1 reads SNHLY; CDR2 reads FYNNEI. The CDR3 nucleotides are TGTGCCAGCAAGCGGGAGGGCCGCGAGCAGTTCTTC. Translation: CASKREGREQFF.

This chain connects TRBV10-3 to TRBJ1-6; the match to TRBD1 covers 9 bases. CDR1 is ENHRY and CDR2 is SYGVKD in the germline V gene. The CDR3 runs to 15 residues. J lost 5 bases, V lost 4 bases, and 3 bases had no gene match. CDR3 DNA sequence: TGTGCCATCAGTGCCGGGGACAGGGATAATTCACCCCTCCACTTT. The encoded protein is CAISAGDRDNSPLHF.

The V call is TRBV4-1, the J call TRBJ1-4, with D possibly being TRBD1 (6 bases). The germline V gene has CDR1 MGHRA and CDR2 YSYEKL. V was trimmed by 2 bases and J by 5 bases, leaving 12 bases between them. The CDR3 covers 15 residues. CDR3 coding DNA: TGCGCCAGCAGCCAAACAGACAGGTTCAATGAAAAACTGTTTTTT. It codes for CASSQTDRFNEKLFF.

The J gene is TRBJ1-5, the V gene TRBV7-8, with TRBD1 identical over 7 bases. Trimming cost V 4 bases and J 3 bases; bases outside gene matches: 6. The germline CDR1 and CDR2 sequences are SGHVS and FQNEAQ. The length of the CDR3 is 15 residues. CDR3 DNA sequence: TGTGCCAGCAGCTCTGCCGGGACAGACAATCAGCCCCAGCATTTT. This encodes CASSSAGTDNQPQHF. Complete variable domain (other parts from reference TRBV7-8 and TRBJ1-5): GAGVSQSPRYKVAKRGQDVALRCDPISGHVSLFWYQQALGQGPEFLTYFQNEAQLDKSGLPSDRFFAERPEGSVSTLKIQRTQQEDSAVYLCASSSAGTDNQPQHFGDGTRLSIL.

This clonotype was detected a few times. The chain couples TRBV5-6 to TRBJ2-1; TRBD1 agrees at 7 bases. Germline V gene lookup returns CDR1 SGHDT and CDR2 YYEEEE. J gave up 3 bases and V 0 bases, and 6 bases lay outside the gene matches. The CDR3 loop spans 16 amino acids. CDR3 loop: CASSLDRTGDYNEQFF. CDR3 nucleotides: TGTGCCAGCAGCTTGGATCGGACAGGTGACTACAATGAGCAGTTCTTC.

This clonotype came up many times. The V and J genes are TRBV7-2 and TRBJ1-2, with D possibly being TRBD1 (5 bases). V lost 3 bases, J lost 5 bases, and 7 bases lay in between. The CDR3 contains 12 residues. Germline CDR1 and CDR2: SGHTA and FQGNSA. The CDR3 DNA is TGTGCCAGCAGCTTGGGGGTTTATGGCTACACCTTC. This codes for CASSLGVYGYTF.

This clonotype was seen a few times. This chain uses TRBV4-2 with TRBJ2-5; TRBD2 agrees at 7 bases. V lost 0 bases and J lost 3; bases outside the gene matches: 4. CDR1 LGHNA and CDR2 YNFKEQ come from the germline V gene. This CDR3 comprises 15 residues. The CDR3 loop reads CASSQDQAGEETQYF. The CDR3 DNA sequence: TGTGCCAGCAGCCAAGATCAGGCGGGAGAAGAGACCCAGTACTTC.

This clonotype has more than one count but fewer than ten. The chain has TRBV20-1 and TRBJ2-5, with TRBD1 matching 7 bases. Germline assignment: CDR1 DFQATT and CDR2 SNEGSKA (reference sequence). J was trimmed by 1 base and V by 0 bases; bases with no gene match: 8. The CDR3 contains 16 residues. CDR3 sequence: CSARDLRGGLQETQYF. Here the CDR3 DNA reads TGCAGTGCTAGAGATCTTAGAGGGGGCCTCCAAGAGACCCAGTACTTC.

This clonotype showed up just a few times. Compared with germline, one end of the junction differs, possibly owing to a read error. The CDR3 is CASSNRLAVTYNEQFF. CDR3 DNA sequence: TGTGCTAGCAGCAACCGACTAGCGGTCACCTACAATGAGCAGTTCTTC. The chain combines TRBV7-7 with TRBJ2-1; 9 bases match TRBD2. CDR1 and CDR2 (germline): SSHAT, FNYEAQ (reference sequence). CDR3 size: 16 residues.

This clonotype was seen ten or more times. The V call is TRBV20-1, the J call TRBJ1-1, with D hard to call. The germline V and J ends were trimmed by 6 bases and 3 bases, with 5 bases remaining between them. The germline V gene has CDR1 DFQATT and CDR2 SNEGSKA (reference sequence). The CDR3 is 10 amino acids. The CDR3 is CSAPDTEAFF. As DNA, the CDR3 is TGCAGTGCACCTGACACTGAAGCTTTCTTT.

The rearrangement uses TRBV20-1 and TRBJ2-5; 8 bases fit TRBD2. The CDR3 runs to 14 residues. V lost 5 bases to trimming and J lost 2 bases; unmatched junction nucleotides: 7. Germline V gene sequence: CDR1 DFQATT, CDR2 SNEGSKA (reference sequence). CDR3 residues: CSALSGTRQETQYF. CDR3 bases: TGCAGTGCTTTATCCGGGACTAGACAAGAGACCCAGTACTTC.

This clonotype was picked up many times. The chain carries TRBV29-1 and TRBJ2-7, with no clear D. This CDR3 spans 12 amino acids. Germline V CDR1 and CDR2: SQVTM, ANQGSEA. V was trimmed by 4 bases and J by 7 bases, leaving 14 bases between them. For the CDR3, the DNA is TGCAGCGTTGCGACACCAGCTACGGAGCAGTACTTC. This codes for CSVATPATEQYF.

This clonotype showed up many times. J is TRBJ1-1 and V is TRBV29-1; D may be TRBD1 (5 bases). CDR3 length: 14 residues. Germline lookup yields CDR1 SQVTM and CDR2 ANQGSEA. The V and J ends lost 6 bases and 0 bases respectively, with 14 bases between them. CDR3 DNA: TGCAGCGTCCTAAGGGAGGGGTTGAACACTGAAGCTTTCTTT. This encodes CSVLREGLNTEAFF.

A word on this clonotype: A much bigger clone sits one base away, suggesting this may be a read error. The chain links TRBV7-2 to TRBJ2-7; D remains unclear. There are 14 residues in the CDR3. Germline CDR1 and CDR2: SGHTA and FQGNSA. V was shortened by 1 base and J by 2 bases, with 9 bases between the two germline ends. The CDR3 DNA reads as TGTGCCAGCAGCTTAGTAGTGAGCACCTACGAGCAGTACTTC. This sequence encodes CASSLVVSTYEQYF.